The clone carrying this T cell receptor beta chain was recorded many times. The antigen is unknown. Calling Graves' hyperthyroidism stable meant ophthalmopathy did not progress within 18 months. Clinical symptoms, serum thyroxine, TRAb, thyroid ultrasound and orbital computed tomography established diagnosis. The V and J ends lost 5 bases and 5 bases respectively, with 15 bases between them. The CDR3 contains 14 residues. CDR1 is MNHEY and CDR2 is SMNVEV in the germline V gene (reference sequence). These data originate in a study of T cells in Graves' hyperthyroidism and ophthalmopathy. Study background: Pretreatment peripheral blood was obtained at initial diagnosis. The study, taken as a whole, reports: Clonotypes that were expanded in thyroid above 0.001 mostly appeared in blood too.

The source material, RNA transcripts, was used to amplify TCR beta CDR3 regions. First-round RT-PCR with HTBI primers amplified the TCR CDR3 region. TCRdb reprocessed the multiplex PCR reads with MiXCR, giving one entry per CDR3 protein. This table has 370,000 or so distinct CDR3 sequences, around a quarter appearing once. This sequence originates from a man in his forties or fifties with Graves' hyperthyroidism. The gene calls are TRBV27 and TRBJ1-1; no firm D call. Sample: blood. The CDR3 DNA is TGTGCCAGCAGTGGTCCAGGAGGATGGACTGAAGCTTTCTTT. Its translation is CASSGPGGWTEAFF.